This T cell receptor beta chain was profiled in a study of cytomegalovirus exposure and HLA in healthy donors. Use of 60 Vbeta and 13 Jbeta primers characterized the PCR. Sequenced by immunoSEQ multiplex PCR; TCRdb stores in-frame clones only, minus some. The repertoire includes some 160,000 clones, around three quarters of them detected once, and 1.6% sits in the top ten. On this clone itself: Antigen unknown.

The CDR3 is made up of 14 amino acids. V was pared by 4 bases and J by 10 bases, with 18 bases between. Germline CDR1 SGHRS, CDR2 YFSETQ. Whole-study results and caveats: The authors considered a cluster of highly shared sequence variants likely to be a sequencing artifact. The study reported that TCR beta sequences accurately predicted HLA-A and HLA-B alleles in most subjects. An analysis that was carried out later associated some 17,000 TCR beta sequences with HLA alleles at 0.05 false discovery rate.

Healthy donors of bone marrow made up the group. The receptor comes from a woman in her 30s in good health and CMV-seronegative. Sequencing was performed on PBMCs. V is TRBV5-1 and J is TRBJ1-5; D is unclear. The CDR3 DNA is TGCGCCAGCAGCCCCCTTGGAGGGCTCCAACCCCAGCATTTT. The encoded protein is CASSPLGGLQPQHF.